This T cell receptor (beta chain) originates from a study of blood T cell repertoires in COVID-19. Study-wide context: Some COVID-19 samples were acute and others convalescent; all came from the United States, Italy and Spain. The cDNA or gDNA used as material had been derived from T cells, B-cell-depleted T cells, or PBMCs.

Per the original methods: How many nucleated cells were present was estimated from reference gene primer amplification. Assay used: immunoSEQ multiplex PCR; TCRdb lists only in-frame clones, some missing. V and J calls and clone size are given by that table; D and trimming were obtained from the DNA. Counted here are approximately 70,000 clones, about four fifths occurring once; the ten biggest clones make up 15% to 20%. Trimming took off 5 bases at V and 6 bases at J, with 11 bases between the two ends. The V gene's germline CDR1 is LNHDA and CDR2 SQIVND (reference sequence). The CDR3 runs 14 residues.

This clonotype was sampled from a man between 65 and 85 years old who had recovered from COVID-19. This sequence joins TRBV19 and TRBJ1-6; a possible D gene is TRBD1 (5 bases). Sequencing input: peripheral blood. Here the CDR3 reads CASSEDIGNSPLHF. CDR3 coding DNA: TGTGCCAGTAGTGAGGACATTGGTAATTCACCCCTCCACTTT.